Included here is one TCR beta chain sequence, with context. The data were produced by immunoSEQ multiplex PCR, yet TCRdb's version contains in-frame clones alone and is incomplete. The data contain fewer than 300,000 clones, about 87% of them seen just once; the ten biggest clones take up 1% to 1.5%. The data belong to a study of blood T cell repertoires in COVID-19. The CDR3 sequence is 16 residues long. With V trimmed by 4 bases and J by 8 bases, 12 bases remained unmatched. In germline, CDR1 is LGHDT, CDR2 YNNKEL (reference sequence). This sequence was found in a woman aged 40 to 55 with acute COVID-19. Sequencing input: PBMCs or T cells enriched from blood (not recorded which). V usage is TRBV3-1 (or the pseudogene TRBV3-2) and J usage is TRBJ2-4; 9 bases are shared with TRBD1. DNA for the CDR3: TGTGCCAGCAGCCCCGCAGGGAACCGGGACAGGGACATTCAGTACTTC. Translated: CASSPAGNRDRDIQYF.